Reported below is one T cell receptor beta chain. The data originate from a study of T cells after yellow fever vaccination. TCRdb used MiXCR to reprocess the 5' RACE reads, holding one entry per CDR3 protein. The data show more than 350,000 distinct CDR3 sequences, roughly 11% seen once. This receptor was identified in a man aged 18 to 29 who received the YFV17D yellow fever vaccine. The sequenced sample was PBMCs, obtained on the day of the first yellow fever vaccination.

This chain's CDR3 is CASSEVGRSSYNEQFF. The CDR3 coding sequence is TGTGCCAGCAGTGAAGTGGGCCGGAGCTCCTACAATGAGCAGTTCTTC. This chain links TRBV2 with TRBJ2-1, with no clear D. Germline assignment: CDR1 SNHLY and CDR2 FYNNEI. V gave up 1 base and J gave up 0 bases, with 10 bases separating them. The CDR3 is made up of 16 amino acids.